This T cell receptor (beta chain) was retrieved from a study of CD4+ T cells in melanoma (dated by TCRdb to between 2020 and 2023). Study-wide context: The study investigated neoantigen-specific CD4+ T cells in human melanoma. Results and caveats for the whole study, not just this receptor: According to the report, neoantigen-specific CD4+ T cells in melanoma displayed diverse differentiation states. Neoantigen-specific CD4+ T cells were reported to be correlated with the function of CD8+ T cells, macrophages and B cells.

The library was made by the immunoSEQ multiplex PCR assay. TCRdb took over this immuneACCESS table, retaining in-frame rearrangements with V and J assigned. Such tables are incomplete; in checked studies, under half of the missing clones stem from an unresolved V gene, and the remainder is unexplained. The sample's table lists a count of a few dozen clones. The donors were melanoma patients. Details on this clone: Its antigen specificity is not known. No qualities accompany the bases; no much larger clone lies one base away.

Based on the germline V gene, the CDR1 and CDR2 sequences are SGHVS and FNYEAQ. V sheds 5 bases and J sheds 2 bases, leaving 15 bases between their ends. The CDR3 has 16 amino acids, counting the end cysteine and phenylalanine. CDR3 DNA only is kept here, 48 bases in frame from base 1. Recombination linked TRBV7-6 to TRBJ1-4; the D gene cannot be named for sure. The receptor was isolated from a human donor with melanoma. The sample comprised cells from a culture (not recorded whether cultured in vitro). The sequenced DNA: TGTGCCAGCAGCCCAGCCGTGAGAGGGACTAATGAAAAACTGTTTTTT. Its protein product is CASSPAVRGTNEKLFF.